One sample yielded the 18 T cell receptor beta chains listed below, sequenced in a study of identical twins. TCRdb reprocessed the 5' RACE reads via MiXCR and lists one record per CDR3 protein. The sample carries around 250,000 distinct CDR3 sequences, 5.5% to 7% recorded once. These data were also filed under a second study, of yellow fever vaccine responses in identical twins.

Sequences were obtained from memory (CD45RO+) T cells sorted from blood. The source of these receptors is a woman between 18 and 30 years old in good health.

This clonotype was detected ten times or more. The rearrangement uses TRBV3-1 and TRBJ2-2; D gene uncertain. The V gene lost 2 bases and the J gene lost 0 bases, with 7 bases spanning the gap. The CDR3 runs 15 residues. Germline assignment: CDR1 LGHDT and CDR2 YNNKEL (reference sequence). CDR3 sequence: CASSQSHSNTGELFF. The CDR3 DNA is TGTGCCAGCAGCCAAAGCCATTCGAACACCGGGGAGCTGTTTTTT. Variable domain in full (rest from reference TRBV3-1 and TRBJ2-2): DTAVSQTPKYLVTQMGNDKSIKCEQNLGHDTMYWYKQDSKKFLKIMFSYNNKELIINETVPNRFSPKSPDKAHLNLHINSLELGDSAVYFCASSQSHSNTGELFFGEGSRLTVL.

This clonotype came up a few times. The V and J genes are TRBV18 and TRBJ2-3; D call uncertain. This CDR3 region has 16 residues. CDR1 and CDR2 (germline): KGHSH, LQKENI. The V gene lost 1 base and the J gene lost 0 bases, with 11 bases spanning the gap. Here the CDR3 DNA reads TGTGCCAGCTCACCACGGATAAGCGCTAGCACAGATACGCAGTATTTT. This translates into CASSPRISASTDTQYF.

This sequence joins TRBV28 and TRBJ2-7; 12 nucleotides align to TRBD2. With 5 bases clipped from V and 6 bases from J, the junction kept 8 bases outside the gene matches. CDR1 and CDR2 from the germline V gene are MDHEN and SYDVKM. The CDR3 sequence is 15 residues long. The CDR3 protein is CASSLLAGGPFEQYF. The CDR3, as DNA: TGTGCCAGCAGTCTCCTAGCGGGAGGGCCTTTCGAGCAGTACTTC.

This clonotype was recorded at least ten times. The chain employs TRBV7-3 and TRBJ2-5, with 9 positions matching TRBD2. The trim removed 6 bases at V and 5 bases at J, leaving 7 bases unmatched. This CDR3 has 14 residues. CDR1 is SGHTA, CDR2 FQGTGA, per germline. CDR3 nucleotides: TGTGCCAGCAGTTCAAGTAGCGGGAGTGAGACCCAGTACTTC. Amino acids: CASSSSSGSETQYF.

This clonotype was observed many times. This sequence joins TRBV25-1 and TRBJ2-7; TRBD1 matches 9 bases. The germline V gene encodes CDR1 MGHDK and CDR2 SYGVNS. V lost 7 bases, J lost 3 bases, and 10 bases stayed unmatched. This CDR3 spans 15 amino acids. As DNA, the CDR3 is TGTGCCAGCAACAACCCGGGACAGGGCATCTACGAGCAGTACTTC. This gives the protein CASNNPGQGIYEQYF.

This clonotype has only a few counts. The chain links TRBV24-1 to TRBJ1-2; TRBD1 aligns across 10 bases. With 5 bases clipped from V and 3 bases from J, the junction kept 8 bases outside the gene matches. The CDR3 loop spans 16 amino acids. CDR1 and CDR2 (germline): KGHDR, SFDVKD. CDR3 coding DNA: TGTGCCACCAGTGGCCACACTGGGACAGGGGACTATGGCTACACCTTC. This sequence encodes CATSGHTGTGDYGYTF.

The chain joins TRBV20-1 to TRBJ1-1; D gene unclear. V lost 3 bases and J lost 8, with 10 bases in between. Germline CDR1 DFQATT, CDR2 SNEGSKA (reference sequence). This CDR3 has 11 residues. The CDR3 region is CSAREDGEAFF. The CDR3 bases are TGCAGTGCTAGGGAGGATGGGGAAGCTTTCTTT.

The V gene is TRBV5-1, the J gene TRBJ2-3; 7 bases are a match to TRBD2. CDR1 is SGHRS and CDR2 is YFSETQ in the germline V gene. CDR3 length: 14 amino acids. Germline trimming cut 5 bases from V and 0 bases from J; bases unmatched to any gene: 3. The CDR3 bases are TGCGCCAGCAGACGGGAGGCTAGCACAGATACGCAGTATTTT. Protein sequence: CASRREASTDTQYF.

This clonotype has a handful of counts. This chain connects TRBV20-1 to TRBJ1-5; the D is unclear. V gave up 5 bases and J gave up 5 bases, with 1 base separating them. This CDR3 comprises 9 residues. CDR1 is DFQATT, CDR2 SNEGSKA, per germline (reference sequence). The CDR3 region is CSADQPQHF. The CDR3, as DNA: TGCAGTGCTGATCAGCCCCAGCATTTT.

This clonotype was counted ten times or more. The CDR3 sequence: CASSQDWTSGQETQYF. CDR3 nucleotides: TGTGCCAGCAGCCAAGATTGGACTAGCGGTCAAGAGACCCAGTACTTC. The chain uses TRBV4-2 and TRBJ2-5; TRBD2 aligns across 10 bases. The germline CDR1 and CDR2 sequences are LGHNA and YNFKEQ. This CDR3 spans 16 amino acids. The junction had 3 bases not matched to a gene; V was cut back by 0 bases and J by 2 bases.

This clonotype was seen at least ten times. The V and J genes are TRBV15 and TRBJ2-5, with D tentatively TRBD2 (6 bases). The CDR3 spans 15 residues. Germline CDR1 is LNHNV and CDR2 is YYDKDF (reference sequence). Trimming cost V 3 bases and J 2 bases, with 13 bases left between them. CDR3 nucleotide sequence: TGTGCCACCAGCAGCGGACACGGGGGACAAGAGACCCAGTACTTC. This sequence encodes CATSSGHGGQETQYF.

This clonotype was detected a few times. CDR3 protein: CASSRYRQRGNADTQYF. The CDR3 nucleotides are TGTGCCAGCTCACGGTACCGCCAGCGGGGGAATGCAGATACGCAGTATTTT. The rearrangement joins TRBV18 to TRBJ2-3; TRBD2 matches 8 bases. The V segment lost 4 bases and the J segment 4 bases; nucleotides outside the gene matches: 13. In germline, CDR1 is KGHSH, CDR2 LQKENI. CDR3 size: 17 residues. The variable domain in full, completed from reference TRBV18 and TRBJ2-3, reads NAGVMQNPRHLVRRRGQEARLRCSPMKGHSHVYWYRQLPEEGLKFMVYLQKENIIDESGMPKERFSAEFPKEGPSILRIQQVVRGDSAAYFCASSRYRQRGNADTQYFGPGTRLTVL.

This clonotype has at least ten counts. J is TRBJ2-1 and V is TRBV14; 10 positions match TRBD2. V lost 2 bases and J lost 8; bases outside the gene matches: 9. The germline CDR1 and CDR2 sequences are SGHDN and FVKESK. This CDR3 has 16 residues. CDR3 in amino acids: CASSQMGTSGIYEQFF. DNA of the CDR3: TGTGCCAGCAGCCAAATGGGAACTAGCGGGATCTATGAGCAGTTCTTC.

In its sample, this clonotype was seen a few times. The rearrangement uses TRBV20-1 and TRBJ2-5; TRBD2 matches 10 bases. Looked up from germline, CDR1 is DFQATT and CDR2 is SNEGSKA (reference sequence). After removal of 0 bases from V and 4 bases from J, the junction contained 8 bases not matched to a gene. The CDR3 contains 16 residues. CDR3 loop: CSARDFILAGTETQYF. CDR3 bases: TGCAGTGCTAGAGATTTCATACTAGCGGGAACAGAGACCCAGTACTTC.

This clonotype was recorded a few times. V usage is TRBV12-3 or TRBV12-4 and J usage is TRBJ2-3; TRBD1 matches at 10 bases. The ends lost 3 bases at V and 1 base at J; junction bases unmatched: 22. CDR3 length: 22 residues. The CDR3 DNA follows: TGTGCCAGCAGTTTTGGGTTCTTGTTGGGACAGGGGACCCTCTGGGGCACAGATACGCAGTATTTT. Encoded protein: CASSFGFLLGQGTLWGTDTQYF.

The chain has TRBV28 and TRBJ1-6, with 7 bases lining up with TRBD1. The CDR3 runs 14 residues. Trimming at V came to 6 bases and at J to 8 bases, leaving 7 bases not matched to a gene. The V gene's germline CDR1 is MDHEN and CDR2 SYDVKM. DNA of the CDR3: TGTGCCAGCAGCTCCGGACAGGAACATTCACCCCTCCACTTT. This sequence encodes CASSSGQEHSPLHF.

This clonotype was counted at least ten times. The chain is built from TRBV15 and TRBJ2-7, with D tentatively TRBD1 (6 bases). This CDR3 is 17 amino acids long. Germline V gene lookup returns CDR1 LNHNV and CDR2 YYDKDF (reference sequence). V was pared by 1 base and J by 0 bases, with 16 bases between. The CDR3 is CATSRGTPGTHSYEQYF. The CDR3 DNA is TGTGCCACCAGCAGAGGGACCCCCGGGACACACTCCTACGAGCAGTACTTC. Filled out from reference TRBV15 and TRBJ2-7, the complete variable domain reads DAMVIQNPRYQVTQFGKPVTLSCSQTLNHNVMYWYQQKSSQAPKLLFHYYDKDFNNEADTPDNFQSRRPNTSFCFLDIRSPGLGDTAMYLCATSRGTPGTHSYEQYFGPGTRLTVT.

This clonotype was counted ten times or more. The V and J genes are TRBV5-1 and TRBJ2-2, with D hard to call. CDR3 size: 15 residues. V lost 0 bases, J lost 5 bases, and 11 bases lay in between. Germline CDR1 reads SGHRS; CDR2 reads YFSETQ. CDR3 in amino acids: CASSLGSFATGELFF. CDR3 DNA sequence: TGCGCCAGCAGCTTGGGGAGCTTTGCAACCGGGGAGCTGTTTTTT.